This TCR beta chain was obtained from a study of T cells in Graves' hyperthyroidism and ophthalmopathy. Overall study: Specimen type is peripheral blood, collected at initial diagnosis prior to any treatment.

V lost 5 bases and J 2 bases, leaving 14 bases between the germline ends. This CDR3 contains 15 residues. Germline CDR1 is KGHDR and CDR2 is SFDVKD. Individuals with ophthalmopathy presented a Clinical Activity Score of at least 3, a NOSPECS grade of at least 4 and a duration under 3 months. Criteria for exclusion of patients were uncontrolled infection, other autoimmune disease, pregnancy or lactation. This clonotype occurred a few times. TCR beta CDR3 regions were amplified from RNA. A set of HTBI primers served as the primers for a first-round RT-PCR of the TCR CDR3. TCRdb re-called the multiplex PCR reads with MiXCR, one entry per CDR3 protein. The sample shows around 370,000 distinct CDR3 sequences, roughly 20% of them seen only once.

This TCR was sampled from a man aged 18 to 29 with Graves' ophthalmopathy. The source material was blood. The chain recombines TRBV24-1 with TRBJ1-2; D is ambiguous. The DNA for the CDR3 is TGTGCCACCAGTGCAGCAGAGGGCGGGAACTATGGCTACACCTTC. Translating it yields CATSAAEGGNYGYTF.